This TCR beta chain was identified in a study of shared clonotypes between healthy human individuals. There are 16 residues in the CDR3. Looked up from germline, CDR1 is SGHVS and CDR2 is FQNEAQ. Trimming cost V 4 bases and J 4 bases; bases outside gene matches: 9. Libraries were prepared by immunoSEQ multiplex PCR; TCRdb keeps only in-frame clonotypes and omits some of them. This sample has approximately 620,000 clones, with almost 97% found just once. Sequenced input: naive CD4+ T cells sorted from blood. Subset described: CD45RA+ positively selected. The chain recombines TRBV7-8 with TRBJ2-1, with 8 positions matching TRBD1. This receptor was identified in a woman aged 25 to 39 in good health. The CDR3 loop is CASSSTGTGEYNEQFF. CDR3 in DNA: TGTGCCAGCAGCTCAACTGGGACAGGAGAATACAATGAGCAGTTCTTC. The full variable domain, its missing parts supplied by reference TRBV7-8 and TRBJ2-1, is GAGVSQSPRYKVAKRGQDVALRCDPISGHVSLFWYQQALGQGPEFLTYFQNEAQLDKSGLPSDRFFAERPEGSVSTLKIQRTQQEDSAVYLCASSSTGTGEYNEQFFGPGTRLTVL.